Reported below is one TCR beta chain. What it recognizes is unknown. Expressed TCRB transcripts were sequenced because the isolated RNA had all been reverse transcribed beforehand. Sequencing was performed with immunoSEQ multiplex PCR; in TCRdb, only in-frame clones are kept and a portion is missing. The sample carries around 160,000 clones, roughly 10% recorded once. This entry is derived from a study of beta chain features in type 1 diabetes. Study-wide results and caveats: Patients' naive, central memory and regulatory TCRB repertoires appeared more alike than those of healthy donors. The study left unresolved whether HLA type influences TCRB rearrangement. Across all four CD4+ subsets, people with type 1 diabetes showed modestly shorter TCRB CDR3s.

The CDR3 is made up of 13 amino acids. Looked up from germline, CDR1 is SGHNT and CDR2 is YENEEA. Trimming took 2 bases from V and 6 from J, leaving 8 bases between them. This chain connects TRBV11-3 to TRBJ2-1; D uncertain. Sequences were obtained from central memory CD4+ T cells from blood. The source of this sequence is a woman aged 30 to 39 with type 1 diabetes. CDR3 nucleotides: TGTGCCAGCAGCTTATCAACCAGCAATGAGCAGTTCTTC. Amino acids: CASSLSTSNEQFF.